Below, one T cell receptor beta chain is given with its context. This clone has just a few counts. What antigen it recognizes has not been identified. The sample holds no much larger clone one base away, and base qualities are not on file. This sample is drawn from a study of blood T cell repertoires in COVID-19 (TCRdb year 2020). At the level of the whole study: Collaborator samples came from the United States, Italy and Spain and covered acute and convalescent phases of COVID-19. The prospective study material was composed of cDNA or gDNA derived from T cells, B-cell-depleted T cells, or PBMCs. The dataset comprised deeply sampled blood TCRbeta repertoires from subjects exposed to, actively infected with, or recovered from COVID-19. The repertoires were made available in a free public database intended to serve as a resource for research on the immune response to SARS-CoV-2. The samples were drawn from two sources: the first 160 participants of the ongoing ImmuneRACE study, and some 1,300 subjects contributed by 6 global collaborators. The sample metadata nearly always contained a de-identified subject ID, COVID-19 status, age in years and sex. Where available, HLA class I and class II types were obtained from metadata supplied by the sample provider rather than from assay-based typing. Findings and caveats that apply to the study as a whole: How much clinical and demographic metadata was included differed by source and by participant, and the metadata was provided uncurated.

CDR1 and CDR2, looked up from the germline V gene (reference sequence), are GTSNPN and SVGIG. V loses 4 bases of germline sequence and J loses 0 bases, and the interval between the two ends is 13 bases. The CDR3 starts with the cysteine, ends with the phenylalanine, and has 15 residues. The CDR3 DNA has 45 bases and is translated from base 1. TCRbeta CDR3 regions were amplified from genomic DNA by means of the immunoSEQ Assay, a bias-controlled multiplex PCR. The original pipeline was this. Nucleated cell counts per sample were estimated from amplification of reference gene primers within the assay. To quantify the absolute abundance of each unique TCRbeta CDR3 rearrangement, sequence reads were collapsed and filtered. For each sample, productive Simpson clonality was calculated by taking the square root of Simpson's diversity index across productive rearrangements. TCRdb stores this immuneACCESS table with in-frame sequences only. Part of the clones is absent; in the studies checked, under half of the shortfall reflects unresolved V genes, and no reason is known for the rest. The V and J calls and the clone size are those of that table, but D and trimming were determined from the DNA. For this sample the table gives fewer than 250,000 clones, of which 76% were detected only once. Clones ranked in the top ten supply around 16% of the sample.

In the prospective study, participants were roughly 18 to 100 years old, resided in around 25 geographic areas of the United States, and were enrolled through a virtual design. Cohort assignment in the prospective study relied on participant-reported clinical history from a screening survey and a study questionnaire. Each participant in the prospective study had whole blood, serum and a nasopharyngeal or oropharyngeal swab collected by mobile phlebotomists. Additional blood draws and questionnaires over an approximately two-month period could optionally be provided by prospective study participants. Blood samples from the prospective study were shipped frozen or at room temperature prior to DNA extraction.

The sample comprised PBMCs or T cells enriched from blood (not recorded which). Recombination joined TRBV30 with TRBJ1-5; TRBD1 might be the D gene, on 6 matching bases. The TCR sequence derives from a woman in her fifties or sixties with acute COVID-19. The sequenced DNA: TGTGCCTGGACGCCAGGGGACCATAGCAATCAGCCCCAGCATTTT. This codes for CAWTPGDHSNQPQHF.